This TCR beta chain was sequenced during a study of cytomegalovirus exposure and HLA in healthy donors. V was cut by 2 bases and J by 3 bases, with 20 bases left in between. This CDR3 is 17 amino acids long. The germline V gene encodes CDR1 KGHSH and CDR2 LQKENI. 13 Jbeta primers and 60 Vbeta primers were used for the PCR. The method was immunoSEQ multiplex PCR; TCRdb's version includes in-frame clones alone and lacks a portion of them. This table has 100,000 to 150,000 clones, approximately 86% appearing once. Sequencing was done on a sample of PBMCs. This chain links TRBV18 with TRBJ2-7; tentative D call: TRBD1 (6 bases). The clonotype originates from a boy between 10 and 17 years old in good health and CMV-seronegative. The CDR3 is CASSPYGTYRESYEQYF. DNA for the CDR3: TGTGCCAGCTCACCATACGGAACCTACAGGGAAAGCTACGAGCAGTACTTC.